The clone carrying this T cell receptor (beta chain) has a handful of counts. The data were obtained in a study of Graves' ophthalmopathy and Graves' hyperthyroidism. Germline V lookup: CDR1 MRHNA, CDR2 SNTAGT. V gave up 9 bases and J gave up 5 bases, with 19 bases separating them. The CDR3 extends over 14 amino acids. As the template, RNA transcripts were used to amplify TCR beta CDR3 regions. The authors performed first-round RT-PCR with HTBI primers and then a second-round multiplex PCR. TCRdb used MiXCR to reprocess the multiplex PCR reads, holding one entry per CDR3 protein. Of hundreds of thousands of distinct CDR3 sequences listed, approximately 22% are singletons.

The sequence was collected from a woman aged 18-35 years with stable Graves' hyperthyroidism. Some clones in this sample may be carry-over from other donors' samples. Sample: peripheral blood. The chain combines TRBV6-4 with TRBJ1-1, with D maybe TRBD1 (5 bases). CDR3 DNA: TGTGCCAGTGACGTAGGGGTAGGCTCGACTGAAGCTTTCTTT. Translating gives CASDVGVGSTEAFF.